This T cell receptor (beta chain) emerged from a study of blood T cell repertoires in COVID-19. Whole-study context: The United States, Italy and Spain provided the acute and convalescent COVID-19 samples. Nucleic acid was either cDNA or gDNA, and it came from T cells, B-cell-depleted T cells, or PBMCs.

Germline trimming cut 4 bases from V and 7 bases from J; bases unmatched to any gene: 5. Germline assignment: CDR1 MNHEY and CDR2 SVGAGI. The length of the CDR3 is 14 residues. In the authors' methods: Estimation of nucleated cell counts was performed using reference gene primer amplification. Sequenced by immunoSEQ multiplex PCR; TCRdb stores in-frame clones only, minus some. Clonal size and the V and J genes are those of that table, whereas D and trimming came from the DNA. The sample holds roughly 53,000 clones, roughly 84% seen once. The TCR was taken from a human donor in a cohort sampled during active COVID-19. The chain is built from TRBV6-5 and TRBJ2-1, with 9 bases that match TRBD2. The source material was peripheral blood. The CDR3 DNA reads TGTGCCAGCAGTTCCTGGCGGGAGGGAAATGAGCAGTTCTTC. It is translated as CASSSWREGNEQFF.